These 25 T cell receptor beta chains came from one sample sequenced in a study of siplizumab effects on memory and regulatory T cells. Only in-frame clones appear in the TCRdb table, and some are missing; sequencing was by immunoSEQ multiplex PCR. This table holds 70,000 to 95,000 clones, roughly 95% found once. The sequenced sample was naive CD4+ T cells sorted from blood. The source is a human donor in good health.

The chain has TRBV28 and TRBJ1-2, with 8 nucleotides matching TRBD1. Germline assignment: CDR1 MDHEN and CDR2 SYDVKM. J lost 9 bases, V lost 5 bases, and 2 bases had no gene match. This CDR3 spans 11 amino acids. CDR3 nucleotide sequence: TGTGCCAGCAGTCGACAGGGGAGCTACACCTTC. It yields the protein CASSRQGSYTF.

This clone was recorded once. V usage is TRBV7-8 and J usage is TRBJ2-7, with D maybe TRBD2 (5 bases). There are 13 residues in the CDR3. CDR1 and CDR2 (germline): SGHVS, FQNEAQ. Trimming left V 5 bases short and J 0 bases short, with 8 bases between. In nucleotides, the CDR3 is TGTGCCAGCAGCCGGACTGTCTCCTACGAGCAGTACTTC. Residues: CASSRTVSYEQYF.

The CDR3 nucleotides are TGTGCCAGTGAAGACAGGGGTTACGAGCAGTACTTC. Protein sequence: CASEDRGYEQYF. The chain is built from TRBV28 and TRBJ2-7, with 8 bases lining up with TRBD1. J gave up 4 bases and V 9 bases, and 5 bases lay outside the gene matches. This CDR3 has 12 amino acids. The germline V gene has CDR1 MDHEN and CDR2 SYDVKM.

The V call is TRBV4-1, the J call TRBJ1-5; 10 bases are shared with TRBD1. The CDR3 loop spans 18 amino acids. J lost 1 base, V lost 1 base, and 7 bases had no gene match. CDR1 MGHRA and CDR2 YSYEKL come from the germline V gene. CDR3: CASSQGTGGAWSNQPQHF. DNA of the CDR3: TGCGCCAGCAGCCAAGGGACAGGGGGGGCCTGGAGCAATCAGCCCCAGCATTTT.

This chain connects TRBV2 to TRBJ2-1, with 9 bases aligning to TRBD1. The ends lost 7 bases at V and 0 bases at J; junction bases unmatched: 13. The V gene's germline CDR1 is SNHLY and CDR2 FYNNEI. This CDR3 has 18 residues. The chain's CDR3 is CASNGRTGGSSSYNEQFF. CDR3 sequence (DNA): TGTGCCAGCAATGGCCGAACAGGGGGCTCCAGCTCCTACAATGAGCAGTTCTTC.

V gene TRBV28 combines with J gene TRBJ1-5, with a weak D call TRBD1 (6 bases). Germline CDR1 is MDHEN and CDR2 is SYDVKM. CDR3 length: 12 residues. V gave up 6 bases and J gave up 9 bases, with 12 bases separating them. The CDR3 loop reads CASRQGGGPQHF. CDR3 in DNA: TGTGCCAGCAGACAGGGAGGTGGGCCCCAGCATTTT.

This chain joins TRBV7-2 and TRBJ2-7; 12 bases are shared with TRBD1. The CDR3 has 16 amino acids. Germline V gives CDR1 SGHTA, CDR2 FQGNSA. Germline trimming cut 4 bases from V and 7 bases from J; bases unmatched to any gene: 11. CDR3 bases: TGTGCCAGCAGCTCAAATCCGGGACAGGGGGCGGGAGAGCAGTACTTC. It yields the protein CASSSNPGQGAGEQYF.

The gene calls are TRBV4-1 and TRBJ1-2, with D perhaps TRBD1 (5 bases). The CDR3 sequence is 15 residues long. Trimming shortened V by 7 bases and J by 3 bases, and 18 bases separated the two germline ends. Germline V lookup: CDR1 MGHRA, CDR2 YSYEKL. For the CDR3, the DNA is TGCGCCAGCACAAGGGGCCCCGAAGGGGACTATGGCTACACCTTC. It yields the protein CASTRGPEGDYGYTF.

V and J are TRBV14 and TRBJ1-2; 7 bases line up with TRBD1. Trimming took 4 bases from V and 8 from J; bases not matched to a gene: 7. The germline V gene has CDR1 SGHDN and CDR2 FVKESK. This CDR3 has 13 amino acids. CDR3 sequence: CASSRGQVGGYTF. The DNA for the CDR3 is TGTGCCAGCAGCCGCGGACAGGTCGGAGGCTACACCTTC. Variable domain in full (rest from reference TRBV14 and TRBJ1-2): EAGVTQFPSHSVIEKGQTVTLRCDPISGHDNLYWYRRVMGKEIKFLLHFVKESKQDESGMPNNRFLAERTGGTYSTLKVQPAELEDSGVYFCASSRGQVGGYTFGSGTRLTVV.

The CDR3, as DNA: TGTGCCAGCAGTCTAGGACTAGCGGGGGGGCCACTCGGGCAGTTCTTC. Translation: CASSLGLAGGPLGQFF. The rearrangement joins TRBV27 to TRBJ2-1; 15 bases agree with TRBD2. The V gene end was trimmed by 5 bases and the J gene end by 12 bases; junction bases not matched to a gene: 11. From germline, CDR1 is MNHEY and CDR2 SMNVEV (reference sequence). This CDR3 spans 16 amino acids.

This rearrangement joins TRBV2 to TRBJ2-7, with 11 bases lining up with TRBD2. CDR3 length: 12 amino acids. Germline V CDR1 and CDR2: SNHLY, FYNNEI. In DNA, the CDR3 is TGTGCAACTAGCGGGGGAAGCCACGAGCAGTACTTC. Protein: CATSGGSHEQYF. Together with reference TRBV2 and TRBJ2-7, the CDR3 gives the full variable domain: EPEVTQTPSHQVTQMGQEVILRCVPISNHLYFYWYRQILGQKVEFLVSFYNNEISEKSEIFDDQFSVERPDGSNFTLKIRSTKLEDSAMYFCATSGGSHEQYFGPGTRLTVT.

This clone occurred once. V usage is TRBV28 and J usage is TRBJ1-2; D unresolved. The CDR3 loop spans 14 amino acids. Deletions cut 5 bases from V and 5 bases from J, with 15 bases between. Germline CDR1 reads MDHEN; CDR2 reads SYDVKM. The CDR3 sequence is CASSPGVLLYGYTF. The CDR3, as DNA: TGTGCCAGCAGTCCCGGGGTTCTCCTGTATGGCTACACCTTC.

This clone was picked up one time. V is TRBV5-6 and J is TRBJ2-5, with D tentatively TRBD1 or TRBD2 (6 bases each). Trimming removed 2 bases from V and 4 bases from J, with 12 bases in between. Germline V gene sequence: CDR1 SGHDT, CDR2 YYEEEE. This CDR3 has 14 amino acids. The DNA for the CDR3 is TGTGCCAGCAGCTTCGGGGGCGCGGGAGAGACCCAGTACTTC. It yields the protein CASSFGGAGETQYF.

The chain carries TRBV29-1 and TRBJ2-5; 9 bases agree with TRBD1. Germline V gene data show CDR1 as SQVTM and CDR2 as ANQGSEA. Germline trimming cut 7 bases from V and 4 bases from J; bases unmatched to any gene: 13. The CDR3 length is 15 residues. CDR3 DNA sequence: TGCAGCGCTAGAACCGGGACAGGGAACGGAGAGACCCAGTACTTC. Protein: CSARTGTGNGETQYF.

This chain connects TRBV19 to TRBJ1-2; 9 positions agree with TRBD1. This CDR3 is 15 amino acids long. Germline V gives CDR1 LNHDA, CDR2 SQIVND (reference sequence). Trimming cost V 5 bases and J 0 bases; bases outside gene matches: 4. The CDR3 here is CASSYRQGANYGYTF. CDR3 in DNA: TGTGCCAGTAGTTATCGACAGGGGGCTAACTATGGCTACACCTTC.

The chain carries TRBV5-1 and TRBJ1-4, with TRBD1 matching over 9 bases. Germline V gives CDR1 SGHRS, CDR2 YFSETQ. V was pared by 4 bases and J by 8 bases, with 9 bases of the junction left unmatched. The CDR3 totals 15 residues. The CDR3 loop reads CASSPDRGTGEKLFF. The DNA of the CDR3 is TGCGCCAGCAGCCCGGACAGGGGTACGGGAGAAAAACTGTTTTTT.

DNA of the CDR3: TGTGCCAGCAGCGAACGTCGAGCTGGGGCCAACGTCCTGACTTTC. Encoded protein: CASSERRAGANVLTF. This rearrangement joins TRBV9 to TRBJ2-6; D not resolved. CDR3 length: 15 residues. Trimming pared 3 bases from V and 2 bases from J, leaving 9 bases between. Germline CDR1 SGDLS, CDR2 YYNGEE.

The chain is built from TRBV14 and TRBJ1-1; D not resolved. The germline V and J ends were trimmed by 1 base and 1 base, with 10 bases remaining between them. The CDR3 is made up of 15 amino acids. Germline V CDR1 and CDR2: SGHDN, FVKESK. The CDR3 loop reads CASSQGLRGNTEAFF. CDR3 DNA sequence: TGTGCCAGCAGCCAAGGTCTCCGGGGGAACACTGAAGCTTTCTTT.

This chain uses TRBV2 with TRBJ2-5; 10 bases are a match to TRBD2. J lost 4 bases, V lost 11 bases, and 10 bases had no gene match. This CDR3 is built from 14 residues. The germline CDR1 and CDR2 sequences are SNHLY and FYNNEI. Written as DNA, the CDR3 is TGTGCCGGCAAGAGCGGGGGGGCCGTAGAGACCCAGTACTTC. Its translation: CAGKSGGAVETQYF.

The CDR3 DNA is TGTGCCAGCACCACCGACTTAATTGGCCGCACTGAAGCTTTCTTT. Its translation is CASTTDLIGRTEAFF. The chain recombines TRBV5-6 with TRBJ1-1, with D unresolved. V lost 6 bases and J lost 4, with 19 bases in between. Germline values: CDR1 SGHDT, CDR2 YYEEEE. The CDR3 contains 15 residues.

The J gene is TRBJ2-3, the V gene TRBV10-3; 13 positions agree with TRBD2. The germline CDR1 and CDR2 sequences are ENHRY and SYGVKD. Germline trimming cut 10 bases from V and 13 bases from J; bases unmatched to any gene: 8. The CDR3 runs to 12 residues. The CDR3 is CATTPGLAGKYF. In DNA, the CDR3 is TGTGCCACCACCCCGGGACTAGCGGGGAAGTATTTT.

The rearrangement links TRBV21-1 to TRBJ2-3. TRBV21-1 is given as a pseudogene. This CDR3 has 15 residues. CDR3 DNA: TGTGCCAGCAGTGACGAGAGGGGACGCCTAAATACGCAGTATTTT. Encoded protein: CASSDERGRLNTQYF.

This clone was detected once. J is TRBJ2-5 and V is TRBV7-2, with 11 bases that match TRBD2. J lost 3 bases, V lost 4 bases, and 4 bases had no gene match. Germline V gene sequence: CDR1 SGHTA, CDR2 FQGNSA. This CDR3 has 15 amino acids. CDR3 in amino acids: CASSWLAGGKETQYF. In DNA form, the CDR3 reads TGTGCCAGCAGCTGGCTAGCGGGGGGTAAAGAGACCCAGTACTTC.

This clone has just a few counts. CDR3 sequence reads: CAWSTQGNTEAFF. The CDR3 DNA follows: TGTGCCTGGAGCACACAGGGGAACACTGAAGCTTTCTTT. The chain joins TRBV30 to TRBJ1-1, with a weak D call TRBD1 (6 bases). The CDR3 extends over 13 amino acids. Germline lookup yields CDR1 GTSNPN and CDR2 SVGIG (reference sequence). V lost 3 bases and J 1 base, leaving 9 bases between the germline ends.

The rearrangement links TRBV7-2 to TRBJ1-6; 7 nucleotides match TRBD1. The germline V gene encodes CDR1 SGHTA and CDR2 FQGNSA. This CDR3 has 13 residues. V lost 5 bases and J lost 14; bases outside the gene matches: 9. The CDR3 DNA is TGTGCCAGCAGCCCGCCGACAGGGTCATCCCTCCACTTT. Protein sequence: CASSPPTGSSLHF.